The 2 T cell receptor beta chains presented below share a single source sample, sequenced in a study of shared clonotypes between healthy human individuals. CD45RO negativity and positive selection for CCR7 defined naive CD8 cells, a population that excluded terminally differentiated effector memory CD45RA+ cells. Measured with immunoSEQ multiplex PCR; TCRdb has only the in-frame clones, and not every one. The sample includes about 1,800,000 clones, approximately 94% of them seen just once. Specimen: naive CD8+ T cells sorted from blood. These receptors were taken from a man younger than 30 in good health.

V usage is TRBV15 and J usage is TRBJ2-5; D is undetermined. V lost 2 bases and J 4 bases, leaving 8 bases between the germline ends. Germline loops: CDR1 LNHNV, CDR2 YYDKDF (reference sequence). CDR3 length equals 13 residues. CDR3 sequence reads: CATSRISGETQYF. Written as DNA, the CDR3 is TGTGCCACCAGCAGAATAAGTGGAGAGACCCAGTACTTC.

V gene TRBV9 combines with J gene TRBJ2-5; D tentatively fits TRBD1 or TRBD2 (5 bases each). The CDR3 covers 14 residues. V dropped 4 bases and J dropped 4 bases, with 14 bases sitting between them. Germline assignment: CDR1 SGDLS and CDR2 YYNGEE. The CDR3 DNA follows: TGTGCCAGCAGCCCACAGGAGGTGCGAGAGACCCAGTACTTC. Protein: CASSPQEVRETQYF.